The next 10 T cell receptor beta chains were all read from a single sample in a study of T cell responses to AZD1222 COVID-19 vaccine. Measured with immunoSEQ multiplex PCR; TCRdb has only the in-frame clones, and not every one. The sample has 70,000 to 100,000 clones, about 90% seen once. Here the sequenced sample was peripheral blood, taken 28 days after the second AZD1222 dose. The receptors shown here come from an adult who received the AZD1222 COVID-19 vaccine.

V is TRBV7-6 and J is TRBJ2-7; D gene unclear. The V and J ends lost 1 base and 1 base respectively, with 11 bases between them. This CDR3 region has 15 residues. Germline CDR1 and CDR2: SGHVS and FNYEAQ. CDR3 amino acids: CASSLGTTSSYEQYF. DNA of the CDR3: TGTGCCAGCAGCTTAGGGACCACTTCTTCCTACGAGCAGTACTTC.

The chain employs TRBV3-1 (or the pseudogene TRBV3-2) and TRBJ1-1; D ambiguous. CDR3 length: 13 residues. Germline loops: CDR1 LGHDT, CDR2 YNNKEL (reference sequence). Trimming took off 4 bases at V and 2 bases at J, with 8 bases between the two ends. CDR3 DNA sequence: TGTGCCAGCAGCCGATCCTTTAACACTGAAGCTTTCTTT. Its translation: CASSRSFNTEAFF.

The chain employs TRBV4-2 and TRBJ1-3, with 10 bases matching TRBD1. Germline CDR1 and CDR2: LGHNA and YNFKEQ. The CDR3 runs to 17 residues. With 4 bases clipped from V and 9 bases from J, the junction kept 15 bases outside the gene matches. The CDR3 loop reads CASSPFGGTGVRTTIYF. CDR3 DNA: TGTGCCAGCAGCCCGTTTGGAGGGACAGGGGTAAGGACCACCATATATTTT.

The chain links TRBV20-1 to TRBJ2-7, with unresolved D. The CDR3 covers 11 residues. Germline V gene data show CDR1 as DFQATT and CDR2 as SNEGSKA (reference sequence). The V end lost 7 bases, the J end lost 2 bases, and 9 bases lay between the germline ends. The CDR3 region is CSVRPAYEQYF. As DNA, the CDR3 is TGCAGTGTTAGGCCCGCCTACGAGCAGTACTTC.

The chain has TRBV30 and TRBJ2-1; D is possibly TRBD2 (5 bases). Germline V CDR1 and CDR2: GTSNPN, SVGIG (reference sequence). Trimming pared 6 bases from V and 7 bases from J, leaving 22 bases between. The CDR3 sequence is 15 residues long. CDR3: CACQSGWLDRNEQFF. The DNA for the CDR3 is TGTGCCTGCCAATCGGGGTGGTTGGATAGGAATGAGCAGTTCTTC. The complete variable domain, with remaining parts taken from reference TRBV30 and TRBJ2-1, reads SQTIHQWPATLVQPVGSPLSLECTVEGTSNPNLYWYRQAAGRGLQLLFYSVGIGQISSEVPQNLSASRPQDRQFILSSKKLLLSDSGFYLCACQSGWLDRNEQFFGPGTRLTVL.

On this clone itself: A junction boundary mismatches the germline segment, possibly from a read error. In DNA, the CDR3 is TGTGCCAGCAGAAATTGGGGGGGGAACGCTGAAGCTTTCTTT. It is translated as CASRNWGGNAEAFF. The V call is TRBV28, the J call TRBJ1-1; the D gene is possibly TRBD1 (5 bases). Germline values: CDR1 MDHEN, CDR2 SYDVKM. CDR3 length: 14 amino acids.

V gene TRBV30 combines with J gene TRBJ1-4, with D uncertain. Germline CDR1 reads GTSNPN; CDR2 reads SVGIG (reference sequence). The V gene lost 2 bases and the J gene lost 0 bases, with 13 bases spanning the gap. This CDR3 is built from 16 residues. The CDR3 loop reads CAWSPLARTTNEKLFF. CDR3 nucleotide sequence: TGTGCCTGGAGTCCCCTGGCAAGGACAACTAATGAAAAACTGTTTTTT.

The CDR3 spells CASSASSPSREQYF. The CDR3 DNA follows: TGTGCCAGTAGTGCCTCTTCTCCGTCCCGAGAGCAGTACTTC. The genes are TRBV19 and TRBJ2-7; D not certain. CDR3 size: 14 residues. V shed 5 bases and J shed 7 bases, with 18 bases lying between them. Germline V lookup: CDR1 LNHDA, CDR2 SQIVND (reference sequence).

The J gene is TRBJ2-7, the V gene TRBV4-1; D possibly corresponds to TRBD2 (5 bases). Germline CDR1 reads MGHRA; CDR2 reads YSYEKL. The CDR3 covers 14 residues. Between the trimmed V and J ends, which lost 6 bases and 0 bases, there was a span of 12 bases. In nucleotides, the CDR3 is TGCGCCAGCAGGCCCTTCCGGGACTCCTACGAGCAGTACTTC. Translation gives CASRPFRDSYEQYF.

The V call is TRBV5-1, the J call TRBJ2-5; D not certain. The ends were cut back, 5 bases at V and 5 bases at J, with 10 bases in the middle. Germline V gives CDR1 SGHRS, CDR2 YFSETQ. The CDR3 sequence is 12 residues long. The CDR3, as DNA: TGCGCCAGCAGGTTTCGCGAGGAGACCCAGTACTTC. Protein product: CASRFREETQYF.